The 5 T cell receptor beta chains given below trace back to one sample, sequenced in a study of control samples from healthy donors and cancer patients. Method: immunoSEQ multiplex PCR; TCRdb's copy keeps in-frame clones and lacks some. The data show over 100,000 clones, 80% to 95% seen once. Sequenced: blood. The receptors here all came from a man aged 40-50 years in good health.

V usage is TRBV19 and J usage is TRBJ2-7; 8 positions agree with TRBD1. The V segment lost 7 bases and the J segment 6 bases; nucleotides outside the gene matches: 11. Germline CDR1 is LNHDA and CDR2 is SQIVND (reference sequence). This CDR3 is built from 14 residues. The CDR3 DNA sequence: TGTGCCAGTAATCAGAGGACAGGGTATCGCGAGCAGTACTTC. It encodes CASNQRTGYREQYF.

The rearrangement links TRBV27 to TRBJ1-2, with D perhaps matching TRBD1 (6 bases). Germline CDR1 MNHEY, CDR2 SMNVEV (reference sequence). This CDR3 has 16 residues. V dropped 6 bases and J dropped 7 bases, with 24 bases sitting between them. CDR3 in amino acids: CASSLTGMGPFGGYTF. The DNA for the CDR3 is TGTGCCAGCAGCCTAACAGGGATGGGGCCTTTTGGTGGCTACACCTTC.

V usage is TRBV4-2 and J usage is TRBJ2-1, with D unclear. This CDR3 contains 15 residues. V was pared by 4 bases and J by 4 bases, with 14 bases between. CDR1 and CDR2 from the germline V gene are LGHNA and YNFKEQ. The DNA for the CDR3 is TGTGCCAGCAGCCTCGTCTCCGCGGAATACAATGAGCAGTTCTTC. It translates to CASSLVSAEYNEQFF.

V usage is TRBV10-3 and J usage is TRBJ2-7, with D unclear. CDR1 and CDR2 from the germline V gene are ENHRY and SYGVKD. The CDR3 consists of 13 residues. V was trimmed by 3 bases and J by 2 bases, leaving 8 bases between them. CDR3 region: CAISEGPTYEQYF. The CDR3 nucleotides are TGTGCCATCAGTGAAGGGCCTACCTACGAGCAGTACTTC.

The chain links TRBV11-3 to TRBJ1-1, with a possible D match to TRBD1 (5 bases). Germline CDR1 reads SGHNT; CDR2 reads YENEEA. V was clipped by 2 bases and J by 4 bases, with 8 bases between them. The CDR3 has 13 residues. The CDR3 sequence is CASSLQGGTEAFF. CDR3 nucleotides: TGTGCCAGCAGCTTACAGGGAGGCACTGAAGCTTTCTTT. The full variable domain, rest sourced from reference TRBV11-3 and TRBJ1-1, is EAGVVQSPRYKIIEKKQPVAFWCNPISGHNTLYWYLQNLGQGPELLIRYENEEAVDDSQLPKDRFSAERLKGVDSTLKIQPAELGDSAVYLCASSLQGGTEAFFGQGTRLTVV.